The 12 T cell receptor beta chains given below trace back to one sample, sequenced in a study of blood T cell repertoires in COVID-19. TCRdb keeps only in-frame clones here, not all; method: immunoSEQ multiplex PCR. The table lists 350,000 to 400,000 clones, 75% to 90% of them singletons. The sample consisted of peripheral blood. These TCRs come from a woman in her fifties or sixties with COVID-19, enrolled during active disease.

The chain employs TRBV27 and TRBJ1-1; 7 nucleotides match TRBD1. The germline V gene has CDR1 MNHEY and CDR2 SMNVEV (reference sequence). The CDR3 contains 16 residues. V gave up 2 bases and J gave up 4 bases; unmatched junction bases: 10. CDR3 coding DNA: TGTGCCAGCAGTTTACGTCAGGGGGAGAGGAGCACTGAAGCTTTCTTT. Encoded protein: CASSLRQGERSTEAFF.

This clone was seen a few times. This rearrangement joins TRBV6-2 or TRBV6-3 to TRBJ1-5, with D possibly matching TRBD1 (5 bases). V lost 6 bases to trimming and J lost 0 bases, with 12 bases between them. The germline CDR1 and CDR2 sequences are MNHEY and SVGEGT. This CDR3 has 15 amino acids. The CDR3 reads CASSPGRYSNQPQHF. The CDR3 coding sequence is TGTGCCAGCAGCCCAGGGAGATATAGCAATCAGCCCCAGCATTTT.

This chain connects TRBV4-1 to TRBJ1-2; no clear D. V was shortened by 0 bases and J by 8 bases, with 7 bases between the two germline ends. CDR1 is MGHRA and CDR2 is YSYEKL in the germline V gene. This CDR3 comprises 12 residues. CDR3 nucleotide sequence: TGCGCCAGCAGCCAAGACGTCCGGGGCTACACCTTC. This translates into CASSQDVRGYTF.

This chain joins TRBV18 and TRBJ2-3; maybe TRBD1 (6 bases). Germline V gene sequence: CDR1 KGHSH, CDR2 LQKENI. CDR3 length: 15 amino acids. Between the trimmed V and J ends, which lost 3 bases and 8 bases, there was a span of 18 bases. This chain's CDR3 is CASSPDRSYPPTQYF. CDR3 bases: TGTGCCAGCTCACCCGACAGGAGCTATCCCCCTACGCAGTATTTT.

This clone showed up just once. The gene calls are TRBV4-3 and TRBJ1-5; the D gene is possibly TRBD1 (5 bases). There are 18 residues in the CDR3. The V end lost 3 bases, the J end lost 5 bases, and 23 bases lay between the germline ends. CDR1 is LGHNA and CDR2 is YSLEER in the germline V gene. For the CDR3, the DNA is TGCGCCAGCAGCCAGGGCCTTCCCGGGGGGGAGGACGATCAGCCCCAGCATTTT. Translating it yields CASSQGLPGGEDDQPQHF.

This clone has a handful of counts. In DNA, the CDR3 is TGCGCCAGCAGCGGTGCTACTCTAGCGGGGACACAAGAGACCCAGTACTTC. Protein product: CASSGATLAGTQETQYF. The chain carries TRBV10-2 and TRBJ2-5, with 9 bases fitting TRBD2. Trimming took 6 bases from V and 2 from J; bases not matched to a gene: 13. Germline V lookup: CDR1 WSHSY, CDR2 SAAADI. The CDR3 extends over 17 amino acids.

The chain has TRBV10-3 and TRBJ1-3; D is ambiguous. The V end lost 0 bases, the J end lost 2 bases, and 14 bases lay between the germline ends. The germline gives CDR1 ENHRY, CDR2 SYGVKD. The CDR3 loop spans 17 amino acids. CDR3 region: CAISESRQAVAGNTIYF. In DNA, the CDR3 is TGTGCCATCAGTGAGTCTAGGCAGGCTGTAGCTGGAAACACCATATATTTT.

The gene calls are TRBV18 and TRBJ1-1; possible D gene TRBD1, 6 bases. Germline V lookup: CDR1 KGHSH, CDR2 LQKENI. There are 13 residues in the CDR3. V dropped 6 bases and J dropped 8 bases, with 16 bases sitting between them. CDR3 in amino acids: CASSFPGTPEAFF. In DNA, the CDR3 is TGTGCCAGCTCGTTTCCCGGGACACCAGAAGCTTTCTTT.

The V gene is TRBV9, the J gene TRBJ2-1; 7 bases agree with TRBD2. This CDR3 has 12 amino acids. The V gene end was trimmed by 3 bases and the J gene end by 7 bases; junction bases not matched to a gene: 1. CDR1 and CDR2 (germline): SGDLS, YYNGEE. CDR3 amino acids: CASSGTSNEQFF. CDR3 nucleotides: TGTGCCAGCAGCGGGACTAGTAATGAGCAGTTCTTC.

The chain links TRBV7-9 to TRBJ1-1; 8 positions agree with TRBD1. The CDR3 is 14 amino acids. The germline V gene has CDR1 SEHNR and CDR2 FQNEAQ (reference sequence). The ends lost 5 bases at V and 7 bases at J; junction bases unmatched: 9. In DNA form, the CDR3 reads TGTGCCAGCAGCACTCAGGGGGCGCTAATTGAAGCTTTCTTT. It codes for CASSTQGALIEAFF.

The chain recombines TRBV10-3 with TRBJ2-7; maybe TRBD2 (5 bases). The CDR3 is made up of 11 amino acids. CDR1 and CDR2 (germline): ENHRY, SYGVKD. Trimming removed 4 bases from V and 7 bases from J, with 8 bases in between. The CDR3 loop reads CAISGSGEQYF. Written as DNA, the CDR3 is TGTGCCATCAGTGGTTCGGGGGAGCAGTACTTC.

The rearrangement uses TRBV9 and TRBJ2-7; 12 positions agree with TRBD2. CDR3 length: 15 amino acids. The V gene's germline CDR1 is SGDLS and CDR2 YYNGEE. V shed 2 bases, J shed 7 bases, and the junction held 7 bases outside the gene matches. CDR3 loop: CASSVMTSGGEEQYF. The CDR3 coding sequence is TGTGCCAGCAGCGTTATGACTAGCGGGGGTGAGGAGCAGTACTTC.